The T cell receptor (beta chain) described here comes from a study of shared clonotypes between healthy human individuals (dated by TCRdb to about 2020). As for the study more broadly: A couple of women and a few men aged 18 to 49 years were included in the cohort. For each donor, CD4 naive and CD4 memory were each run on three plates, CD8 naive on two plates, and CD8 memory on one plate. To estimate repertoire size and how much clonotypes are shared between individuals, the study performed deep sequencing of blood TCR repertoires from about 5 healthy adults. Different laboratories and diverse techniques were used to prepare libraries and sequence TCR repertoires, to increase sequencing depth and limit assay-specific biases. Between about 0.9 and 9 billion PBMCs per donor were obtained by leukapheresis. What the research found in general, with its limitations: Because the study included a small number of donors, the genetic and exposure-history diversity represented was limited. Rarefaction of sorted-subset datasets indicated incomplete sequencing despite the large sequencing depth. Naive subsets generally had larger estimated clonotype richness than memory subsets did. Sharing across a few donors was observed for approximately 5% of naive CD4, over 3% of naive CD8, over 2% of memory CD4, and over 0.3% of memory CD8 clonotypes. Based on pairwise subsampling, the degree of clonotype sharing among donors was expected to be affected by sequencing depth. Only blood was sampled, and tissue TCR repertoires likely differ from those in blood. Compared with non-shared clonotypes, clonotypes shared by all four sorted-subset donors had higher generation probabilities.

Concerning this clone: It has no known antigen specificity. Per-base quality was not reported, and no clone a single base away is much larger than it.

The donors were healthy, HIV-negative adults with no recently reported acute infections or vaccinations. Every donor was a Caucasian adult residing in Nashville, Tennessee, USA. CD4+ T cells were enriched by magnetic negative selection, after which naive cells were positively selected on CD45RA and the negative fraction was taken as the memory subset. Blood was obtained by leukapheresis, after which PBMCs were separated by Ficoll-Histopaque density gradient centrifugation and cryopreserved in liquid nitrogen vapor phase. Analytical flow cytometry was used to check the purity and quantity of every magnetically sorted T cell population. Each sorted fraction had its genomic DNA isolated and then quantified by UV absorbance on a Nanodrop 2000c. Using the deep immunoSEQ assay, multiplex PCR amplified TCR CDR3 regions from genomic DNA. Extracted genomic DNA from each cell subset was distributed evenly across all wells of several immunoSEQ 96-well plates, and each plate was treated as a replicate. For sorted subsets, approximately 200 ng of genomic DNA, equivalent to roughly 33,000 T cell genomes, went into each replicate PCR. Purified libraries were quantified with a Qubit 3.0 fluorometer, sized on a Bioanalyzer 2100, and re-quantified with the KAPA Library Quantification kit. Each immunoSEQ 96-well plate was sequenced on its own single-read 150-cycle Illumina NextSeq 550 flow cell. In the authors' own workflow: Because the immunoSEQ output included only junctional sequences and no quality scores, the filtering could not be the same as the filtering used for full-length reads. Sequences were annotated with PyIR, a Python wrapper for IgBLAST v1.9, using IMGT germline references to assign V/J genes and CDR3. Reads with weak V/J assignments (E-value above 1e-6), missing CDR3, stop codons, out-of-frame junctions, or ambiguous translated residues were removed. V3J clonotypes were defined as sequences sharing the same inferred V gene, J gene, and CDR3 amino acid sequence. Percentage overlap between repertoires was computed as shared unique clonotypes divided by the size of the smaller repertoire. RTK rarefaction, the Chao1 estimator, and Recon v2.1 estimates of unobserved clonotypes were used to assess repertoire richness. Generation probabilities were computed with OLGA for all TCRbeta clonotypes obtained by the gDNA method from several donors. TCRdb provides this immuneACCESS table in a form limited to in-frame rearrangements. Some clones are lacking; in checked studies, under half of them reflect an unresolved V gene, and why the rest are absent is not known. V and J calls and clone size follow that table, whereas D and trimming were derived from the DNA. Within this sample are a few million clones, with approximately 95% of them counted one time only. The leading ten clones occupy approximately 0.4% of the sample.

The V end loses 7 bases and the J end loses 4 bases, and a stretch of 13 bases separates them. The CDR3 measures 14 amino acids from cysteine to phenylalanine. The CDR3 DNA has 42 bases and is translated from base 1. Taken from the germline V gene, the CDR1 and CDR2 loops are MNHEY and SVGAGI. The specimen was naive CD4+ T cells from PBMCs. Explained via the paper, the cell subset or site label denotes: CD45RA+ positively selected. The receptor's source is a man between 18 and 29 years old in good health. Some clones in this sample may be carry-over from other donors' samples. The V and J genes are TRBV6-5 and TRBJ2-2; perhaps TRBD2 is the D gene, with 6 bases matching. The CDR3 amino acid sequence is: CASTLGGATGELFF. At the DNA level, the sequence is TGTGCCAGCACCCTGGGCGGGGCCACCGGGGAGCTGTTTTTT.